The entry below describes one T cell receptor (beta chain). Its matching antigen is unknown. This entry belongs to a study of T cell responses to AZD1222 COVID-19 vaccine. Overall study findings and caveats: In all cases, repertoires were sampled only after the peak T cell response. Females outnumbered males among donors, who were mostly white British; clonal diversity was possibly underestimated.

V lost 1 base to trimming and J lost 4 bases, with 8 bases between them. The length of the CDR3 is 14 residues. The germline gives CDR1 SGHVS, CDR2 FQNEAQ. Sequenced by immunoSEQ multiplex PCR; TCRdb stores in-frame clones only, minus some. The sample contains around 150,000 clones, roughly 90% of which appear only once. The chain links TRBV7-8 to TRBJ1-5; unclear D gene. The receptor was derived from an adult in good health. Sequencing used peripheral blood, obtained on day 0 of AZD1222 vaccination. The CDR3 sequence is CASSLVTRNQPQHF. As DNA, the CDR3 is TGTGCCAGCAGCTTAGTTACGAGAAATCAGCCCCAGCATTTT.